Each of the 14 T cell receptor beta chains below was sequenced from the same sample in a study of T-cell memory formation after mild COVID-19. MiXCR, run by TCRdb on the 5' RACE reads, gives a single entry per CDR3 protein. This table holds about 400,000 distinct CDR3 sequences, 24% found once. Sequencing was carried out using PBMCs or a T cell subset sorted from them (not recorded which). These receptors all come from an adult woman who had mild COVID-19 (a few samples of this study predate the infection). Cell type and time point are not known.

V gene TRBV7-9 combines with J gene TRBJ1-5, with a possible D match to TRBD1 (6 bases). Trimming left V 5 bases short and J 6 bases short, with 14 bases between. Germline CDR1 reads SEHNR; CDR2 reads FQNEAQ (reference sequence). The CDR3 sequence is 14 residues long. CDR3 residues: CASSLQGRSQPQHF. In DNA, the CDR3 is TGTGCCAGCAGCCTACAGGGAAGAAGTCAGCCCCAGCATTTT. The whole variable domain, remainder taken from reference TRBV7-9 and TRBJ1-5, is DTGVSQNPRHKITKRGQNVTFRCDPISEHNRLYWYRQTLGQGPEFLTYFQNEAQLEKSRLLSDRFSAERPKGSFSTLEIQRTEQGDSAMYLCASSLQGRSQPQHFGDGTRLSIL.

V is TRBV5-1 and J is TRBJ2-2; D remains unclear. The CDR3 has 15 amino acids. Germline V gene data show CDR1 as SGHRS and CDR2 as YFSETQ. Between the trimmed V and J ends, which lost 1 base and 2 bases, there was a span of 9 bases. The chain's CDR3 is CASSLTDSNTGELFF. The CDR3 DNA sequence: TGCGCCAGCAGCTTGACGGATTCTAACACCGGGGAGCTGTTTTTT.

This clonotype turned up a few times. The V call is TRBV4-1, the J call TRBJ2-7; D assignment may be TRBD1 or TRBD2 (5 bases each). Germline V gene data show CDR1 as MGHRA and CDR2 as YSYEKL. There are 15 residues in the CDR3. Trimming removed 5 bases at V and 2 bases at J, with 16 bases between. Written as DNA, the CDR3 is TGCGCCAGCAGCTCCCGCCGGGACGGACCCTACGAGCAGTACTTC. Residues: CASSSRRDGPYEQYF.

This clonotype was detected only once. The J gene is TRBJ1-2, the V gene TRBV7-9; D gene ambiguous. Germline V gene data show CDR1 as SEHNR and CDR2 as FQNEAQ (reference sequence). CDR3 length: 11 amino acids. With 4 bases removed from V and 5 bases from J, the gap between germline ends came to 5 bases. This CDR3 reads CASSSEYGYTF. CDR3 DNA: TGTGCCAGCAGCTCGGAGTATGGCTACACCTTC.

The gene calls are TRBV7-3 and TRBJ1-2; D is unresolved. V shed 4 bases and J shed 5 bases, with 8 bases lying between them. The CDR3 sequence is 12 residues long. Germline-derived CDR1 and CDR2 are SGHTA and FQGTGA. The CDR3 is CASSWGTYGYTF. The CDR3 DNA follows: TGTGCCAGCAGCTGGGGAACTTATGGCTACACCTTC.

The sample holds a few counts of this clonotype. The V call is TRBV29-1, the J call TRBJ1-1, with 7 bases aligning to TRBD1. Germline V CDR1 and CDR2: SQVTM, ANQGSEA. The CDR3 contains 13 residues. J lost 5 bases, V lost 6 bases, and 9 bases had no gene match. The CDR3 coding sequence is TGCAGCGTGAGACAGGGTGGGATTACTGAAGCTTTCTTT. Translation gives CSVRQGGITEAFF. The complete variable domain, with remaining parts taken from reference TRBV29-1 and TRBJ1-1, reads SAVISQKPSRDICQRGTSLTIQCQVDSQVTMMFWYRQQPGQSLTLIATANQGSEATYESGFVIDKFPISRPNLTFSTLTVSNMSPEDSSIYLCSVRQGGITEAFFGQGTRLTVV.

This clonotype was seen a handful of times. The chain uses TRBV20-1 and TRBJ2-1; TRBD2 agrees at 7 bases. The CDR3 is 14 amino acids. V dropped 2 bases and J dropped 7; count of bases not matched to a gene: 8. Germline V CDR1 and CDR2: DFQATT, SNEGSKA (reference sequence). DNA for the CDR3: TGCAGTGCTAGATCCAGCGGGATTGGTAATGAGCAGTTCTTC. It is translated as CSARSSGIGNEQFF.

The chain couples TRBV7-3 to TRBJ1-1, with a tentative D call TRBD1 (6 bases). Germline V CDR1 and CDR2: SGHTA, FQGTGA. The CDR3 has 16 amino acids. V gave up 2 bases and J gave up 3 bases, with 16 bases separating them. The CDR3 protein is CASSLLAWQGYTEAFF. The CDR3 DNA reads TGTGCCAGCAGCTTACTAGCGTGGCAGGGGTACACTGAAGCTTTCTTT.

The rearrangement uses TRBV18 and TRBJ2-2; TRBD1 aligns across 8 bases. This CDR3 region has 19 residues. V trimming: 2 bases; J trimming: 5 bases; junction bases outside the gene matches: 16. Germline V CDR1 and CDR2: KGHSH, LQKENI. The DNA of the CDR3 is TGTGCCAGCTCACCAACAGGTGACAGGGGCTCGAGTCGGACCGGGGAGCTGTTTTTT. It codes for CASSPTGDRGSSRTGELFF.

A few counts support this clonotype. J is TRBJ1-5 and V is TRBV18; 7 bases map to TRBD1. The CDR3 spans 14 residues. With V trimmed by 6 bases and J by 5 bases, 7 bases remained unmatched. Germline V lookup: CDR1 KGHSH, CDR2 LQKENI. CDR3 in DNA: TGTGCCAGCTCCTACGACAGGGCATATCAGCCCCAGCATTTT. This codes for CASSYDRAYQPQHF.

In its sample, this clonotype was seen a few times. V is TRBV7-3 and J is TRBJ2-1; 7 positions match TRBD2. The V and J ends lost 3 bases and 7 bases, in that order; junction bases with no gene match: 12. CDR3 length equals 16 residues. The V gene's germline CDR1 is SGHTA and CDR2 FQGTGA. In nucleotides, the CDR3 is TGTGCCAGCAGCTTTTCTAGCGGAGGTTACGGGAATGAGCAGTTCTTC. Translating gives CASSFSSGGYGNEQFF.

The sample holds a few counts of this clonotype. This chain connects TRBV7-9 to TRBJ2-2; perhaps TRBD1 as D (7 bases). The CDR3 loop spans 17 amino acids. Trimming pared 6 bases from V and 2 bases from J, leaving 19 bases between. Germline V gene data show CDR1 as SEHNR and CDR2 as FQNEAQ (reference sequence). CDR3 region: CASRGVRDSANTGELFF. In nucleotides, the CDR3 is TGTGCCAGCAGGGGGGTGCGGGACAGTGCTAACACCGGGGAGCTGTTTTTT.

CDR3 sequence reads: CASSPRQTYGYTF. The CDR3 DNA reads TGTGCCAGCAGTCCGAGACAGACCTATGGCTACACCTTC. The chain combines TRBV27 with TRBJ1-2; TRBD1 might be the D (5 bases). Trimming cost V 5 bases and J 4 bases, with 11 bases left between them. The CDR3 extends over 13 amino acids. Germline values: CDR1 MNHEY, CDR2 SMNVEV (reference sequence).

The chain employs TRBV7-3 and TRBJ1-1, with unresolved D. Germline assignment: CDR1 SGHTA and CDR2 FQGTGA. V lost 4 bases to trimming and J lost 1 base, with 13 bases between them. CDR3 size: 15 residues. CDR3 in DNA: TGTGCCAGCAGCTCTCAAAGAATCCCGAACACTGAAGCTTTCTTT. Translation gives CASSSQRIPNTEAFF.